Given below is one T cell receptor (beta chain) in context. What it recognizes is unknown. Primers: 60 Vbeta forward and 13 Jbeta reverse. Generated by immunoSEQ multiplex PCR, the TCRdb table keeps only in-frame clones and is missing some. The clone table shows 55,000 to 75,000 clones, with the ten largest holding 3.5% to 4%. This sample is part of a study of cytomegalovirus exposure and HLA in healthy donors. Findings and limits, study-wide: Researchers reported from a later analysis that most CMV-associated TCR beta chains appeared HLA-restricted. Researchers catalogued 160 or so TCR beta chains as cytomegalovirus-associated. Being indistinguishable, some V segments were excluded, TRBV6-2 and TRBV6-3 among them. Some highly shared sequence variants likely arose as a pipeline artifact.

The germline V and J ends were trimmed by 0 bases and 5 bases, with 10 bases remaining between them. This CDR3 has 15 amino acids. Germline CDR1 reads MNHEY; CDR2 reads SVGAGI. The sample consisted of PBMCs. The origin of this receptor is a male donor in good health and CMV-seronegative. V is TRBV6-5 and J is TRBJ1-4; tentatively, D is TRBD1 (6 bases). The DNA for the CDR3 is TGTGCCAGCAGTTACTCGGGACAAAGCAATGAAAAACTGTTTTTT. Translation gives CASSYSGQSNEKLFF.